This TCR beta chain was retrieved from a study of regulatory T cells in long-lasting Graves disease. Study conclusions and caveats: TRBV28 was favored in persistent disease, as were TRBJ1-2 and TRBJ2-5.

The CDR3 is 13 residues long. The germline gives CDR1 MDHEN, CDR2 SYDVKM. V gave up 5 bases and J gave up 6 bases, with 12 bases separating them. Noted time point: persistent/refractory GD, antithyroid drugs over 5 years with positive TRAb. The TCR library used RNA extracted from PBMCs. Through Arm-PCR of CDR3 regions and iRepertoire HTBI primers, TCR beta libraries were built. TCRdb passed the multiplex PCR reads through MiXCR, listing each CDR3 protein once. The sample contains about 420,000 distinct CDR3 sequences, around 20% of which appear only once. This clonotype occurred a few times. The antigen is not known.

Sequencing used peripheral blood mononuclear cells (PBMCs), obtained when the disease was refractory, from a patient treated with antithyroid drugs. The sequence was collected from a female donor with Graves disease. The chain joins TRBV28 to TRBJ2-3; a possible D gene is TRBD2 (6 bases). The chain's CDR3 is CASSDSSGDTQYF. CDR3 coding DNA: TGTGCCAGCAGTGATTCGAGCGGGGATACGCAGTATTTT.